This passage covers 30 T cell receptor beta chains from one sample sequenced in a study of shared clonotypes between healthy human individuals. The method was immunoSEQ multiplex PCR; TCRdb's version includes in-frame clones alone and lacks a portion of them. The table records about 640,000 clones, 72% of them present only once. Specimen: memory CD4+ T cells sorted from blood. Noted subset: CD45RA-negative fraction. The source of these receptors is a woman in her twenties or thirties in good health.

V gene TRBV6-5 combines with J gene TRBJ2-7; D is undetermined. The germline gives CDR1 MNHEY, CDR2 SVGAGI. V was clipped by 2 bases and J by 5 bases, with 16 bases between them. The CDR3 contains 15 residues. CDR3 nucleotides: TGTGCCAGCAGTTACCGAGTCGGCGGATGGGACGAGCAGTACTTC. This sequence encodes CASSYRVGGWDEQYF.

CDR3 coding DNA: TGTGCCAGCAGTGAAGCGCCCCGAGGGGCCAACGTCCTGACTTTC. Its protein is CASSEAPRGANVLTF. The V call is TRBV2, the J call TRBJ2-6; D ambiguous. V shed 0 bases and J shed 4 bases, with 7 bases lying between them. Germline V CDR1 and CDR2: SNHLY, FYNNEI. The CDR3 has 15 residues.

The V call is TRBV2, the J call TRBJ2-7; D not resolved. This CDR3 has 12 amino acids. CDR1 and CDR2 from the germline V gene are SNHLY and FYNNEI. The ends were cut back, 6 bases at V and 2 bases at J, with 8 bases in the middle. This chain's CDR3 is CASRLVPYEQYF. CDR3 nucleotides: TGTGCCAGCAGGCTAGTTCCCTACGAGCAGTACTTC.

V gene TRBV27 combines with J gene TRBJ1-3; 7 nucleotides match TRBD1. V lost 6 bases and J lost 2; bases outside the gene matches: 10. The CDR3 loop spans 16 amino acids. Germline CDR1 reads MNHEY; CDR2 reads SMNVEV (reference sequence). CDR3 bases: TGTGCCAGCAGCCAACAGCGACAGGGCGCTGGAAACACCATATATTTT. Translation gives CASSQQRQGAGNTIYF.

The chain joins TRBV19 to TRBJ1-1; weak D call: TRBD1 (5 bases). Looked up from germline, CDR1 is LNHDA and CDR2 is SQIVND (reference sequence). The length of the CDR3 is 15 residues. V lost 5 bases and J lost 1, with 14 bases in between. CDR3 sequence: CASSPFQGKNTEAFF. The CDR3 nucleotides read TGTGCCAGTAGTCCATTTCAGGGTAAGAACACTGAAGCTTTCTTT. Drawing the rest from reference TRBV19 and TRBJ1-1, the complete variable domain is DGGITQSPKYLFRKEGQNVTLSCEQNLNHDAMYWYRQDPGQGLRLIYYSQIVNDFQKGDIAEGYSVSREKKESFPLTVTSAQKNPTAFYLCASSPFQGKNTEAFFGQGTRLTVV.

This chain links TRBV18 with TRBJ2-3, with 8 bases lining up with TRBD2. The CDR3 has 15 residues. Looked up from germline, CDR1 is KGHSH and CDR2 is LQKENI. The V and J ends lost 0 bases and 9 bases, in that order; junction bases with no gene match: 8. CDR3 in amino acids: CASSPPGLGQGTQYF. The CDR3 DNA reads TGTGCCAGCTCACCACCGGGACTAGGTCAGGGGACGCAGTATTTT.

V is TRBV4-1 and J is TRBJ2-7; TRBD2 is a possible D gene (7 bases). The CDR3 loop spans 20 amino acids. Germline V gene lookup returns CDR1 MGHRA and CDR2 YSYEKL. Trimming took off 3 bases at V and 3 bases at J, with 30 bases between the two ends. DNA for the CDR3: TGCGCCAGCAGCCATTCCCCGGGGGGCCGGGGTATTGGAGTGGACTACGAGCAGTACTTC. Protein: CASSHSPGGRGIGVDYEQYF.

In this sample, this clone turned up once. The V call is TRBV28, the J call TRBJ2-1, with D possibly TRBD1 on 5 matching bases. Germline values: CDR1 MDHEN, CDR2 SYDVKM. Trimming took 0 bases from V and 10 from J, leaving 13 bases between them. The CDR3 has 14 amino acids. CDR3 nucleotides: TGTGCCAGCAGTTTATGGCAGGCGTCAGGGGAGCAGTTCTTC. It yields the protein CASSLWQASGEQFF.

CDR3 loop: CASSLSRLPQFF. The CDR3 region has the DNA TGTGCCAGCAGCTTATCTAGACTACCGCAGTTCTTC. The V call is TRBV13, the J call TRBJ2-1; D may be TRBD2 (5 bases). V lost 2 bases, J lost 12 bases, and 11 bases lay in between. This CDR3 is 12 amino acids long. Per germline, CDR1 PRHDT and CDR2 FYEKMQ (reference sequence).

The J gene is TRBJ2-4, the V gene TRBV4-1; a weak D match, TRBD1 (6 bases). This CDR3 is built from 14 residues. The V gene's germline CDR1 is MGHRA and CDR2 YSYEKL. The V gene lost 3 bases and the J gene lost 4 bases, with 10 bases spanning the gap. The CDR3 region is CASSHPGQKNIQYF. CDR3 sequence (DNA): TGCGCCAGCAGCCATCCCGGACAGAAAAACATTCAGTACTTC.

The chain recombines TRBV29-1 with TRBJ2-1; 7 nucleotides agree with TRBD2. Germline lookup yields CDR1 SQVTM and CDR2 ANQGSEA. The CDR3 runs to 16 residues. The ends lost 6 bases at V and 0 bases at J; junction bases unmatched: 11. CDR3: CSVGKLAQSSYNEQFF. The CDR3 DNA reads as TGCAGCGTGGGAAAACTAGCGCAGAGCTCCTACAATGAGCAGTTCTTC.

The chain employs TRBV4-1 and TRBJ2-2; 11 bases align to TRBD2. There are 17 residues in the CDR3. J gave up 1 base and V 2 bases, and 3 bases lay outside the gene matches. Germline CDR1 is MGHRA and CDR2 is YSYEKL. The CDR3 DNA reads TGCGCCAGCAGCCAAAAGGGACTAGCGGTGAACACCGGGGAGCTGTTTTTT. Translation: CASSQKGLAVNTGELFF.

This clone has just a few counts. V is TRBV29-1 and J is TRBJ2-2, with D unresolved. CDR1 is SQVTM, CDR2 ANQGSEA, per germline. The CDR3 is 15 residues long. V gave up 5 bases and J gave up 6 bases, with 19 bases separating them. The CDR3 DNA is TGCAGCGTTTCGCGTGCCCCGGCCCTATCCGGGGAGCTGTTTTTT. It specifies CSVSRAPALSGELFF.

The chain couples TRBV5-4 to TRBJ1-1, with 7 nucleotides matching TRBD1. The CDR3 length is 16 residues. With V trimmed by 4 bases and J by 0 bases, 9 bases remained unmatched. Germline V gives CDR1 SGHNT, CDR2 YYREEE (reference sequence). CDR3 residues: CASSQGGIGMNTEAFF. Written as DNA, the CDR3 is TGTGCCAGCAGCCAAGGGGGCATAGGGATGAACACTGAAGCTTTCTTT.

A remark on this clone: Different DNA sequences within this sample yield the same CDR3. The chain joins TRBV28 to TRBJ2-1, with 8 positions matching TRBD1. Trimming removed 7 bases from V and 6 bases from J; junction bases left unmatched: 5. The CDR3 is 13 amino acids. Germline CDR1 reads MDHEN; CDR2 reads SYDVKM. CDR3 coding DNA: TGTGCCAGCATCTCCGGACAGGGCAATGAGCAGTTCTTC. This codes for CASISGQGNEQFF.

This chain links TRBV7-8 with TRBJ2-7; TRBD1 agrees at 7 bases. V shed 8 bases, J shed 2 bases, and the junction held 9 bases outside the gene matches. The CDR3 length is 14 residues. In germline, CDR1 is SGHVS, CDR2 FQNEAQ. CDR3 sequence reads: CASARQGNPYEQYF. Written as DNA, the CDR3 is TGTGCCAGCGCAAGACAGGGCAACCCCTACGAGCAGTACTTC.

V gene TRBV28 combines with J gene TRBJ1-1, with 8 nucleotides matching TRBD1. The germline gives CDR1 MDHEN, CDR2 SYDVKM. The trim removed 6 bases at V and 1 base at J, leaving 7 bases unmatched. The CDR3 sequence is 15 residues long. CDR3 coding DNA: TGTGCCAGCAGGACTGCCGGGACAGGGAACACTGAAGCTTTCTTT. Residues: CASRTAGTGNTEAFF.

V usage is TRBV7-2 and J usage is TRBJ1-1; D is ambiguous. The germline gives CDR1 SGHTA, CDR2 FQGNSA. The CDR3 consists of 13 residues. V was clipped by 5 bases and J by 1 base, with 8 bases between them. CDR3 sequence (DNA): TGTGCCAGCAGCGTGGAAAGGAACACTGAAGCTTTCTTT. Translated: CASSVERNTEAFF.

The rearrangement uses TRBV28 and TRBJ2-2; weak D call: TRBD2 (5 bases). Deletions cut 6 bases from V and 7 bases from J, with 9 bases between. Germline-derived CDR1 and CDR2 are MDHEN and SYDVKM. The CDR3 is made up of 12 amino acids. The CDR3 sequence is CASRGAVGELFF. CDR3 nucleotides: TGTGCCAGCAGGGGAGCCGTCGGGGAGCTGTTTTTT.

As to this clone: Other nucleotide sequences from this sample produce the same CDR3. The chain uses TRBV19 and TRBJ2-3; D unclear. Germline assignment: CDR1 LNHDA and CDR2 SQIVND (reference sequence). The CDR3 runs to 13 residues. Trimming left V 2 bases short and J 1 base short, with 4 bases between. The DNA for the CDR3 is TGTGCCAGTAGTATAACCCGCACAGATACGCAGTATTTT. It encodes CASSITRTDTQYF.

The table lists this clone with a few counts. V gene TRBV5-6 combines with J gene TRBJ2-1, with 9 bases fitting TRBD2. Germline V gene sequence: CDR1 SGHDT, CDR2 YYEEEE. CDR3 length: 17 residues. J was trimmed by 8 bases and V by 3 bases; bases with no gene match: 15. The CDR3 DNA reads as TGTGCCAGCAGCTCACCTCCGTGGCGGGAGGGTGTCGATGAGCAGTTCTTC. Protein sequence: CASSSPPWREGVDEQFF.

This clone was counted only a few times. Other DNA sequences in this specimen translate into the identical CDR3. V is TRBV18 and J is TRBJ1-4, with 8 bases aligning to TRBD1. Germline CDR1 and CDR2: KGHSH and LQKENI. The trim removed 3 bases at V and 5 bases at J, leaving 2 bases unmatched. This CDR3 is 14 amino acids long. CDR3 loop: CASSPGQGNEKLFF. The CDR3 coding sequence is TGTGCCAGCTCACCCGGACAGGGCAATGAAAAACTGTTTTTT.

The chain joins TRBV10-1 to TRBJ2-3, with D uncertain. This CDR3 is 13 amino acids long. CDR1 and CDR2 from the germline V gene are WNHNN and SYGVQD (reference sequence). Trimming pared 3 bases from V and 7 bases from J, leaving 11 bases between. The chain's CDR3 is CASSDLLLHTQYF. The CDR3 nucleotides read TGCGCCAGCAGTGATCTCCTGCTCCATACGCAGTATTTT.

CDR3 in DNA: TGTGCAGCGGGACAGGGGGCGCGAGGGTCACTGGGCTACACCTTC. It encodes CAAGQGARGSLGYTF. V and J are TRBV28 and TRBJ1-2, with TRBD1 identical over 12 bases. CDR1 and CDR2 from the germline V gene are MDHEN and SYDVKM. This CDR3 spans 15 amino acids.

This chain uses TRBV19 with TRBJ2-6; possible D gene TRBD1, 5 bases. V gave up 4 bases and J gave up 0 bases, with 10 bases separating them. The CDR3 consists of 16 residues. Per germline, CDR1 LNHDA and CDR2 SQIVND (reference sequence). This chain's CDR3 is CASSTDIISGANVLTF. The DNA of the CDR3 is TGTGCCAGTAGTACGGACATAATCTCTGGGGCCAACGTCCTGACTTTC.

The rearrangement joins TRBV30 to TRBJ2-5, with TRBD2 matching over 10 bases. The DNA end lines up better with TRBJ2-7; the J call may be wrong. Germline CDR1 reads GTSNPN; CDR2 reads SVGIG (reference sequence). The CDR3 length is 17 residues. CDR3 DNA: TGTGCCTGGAGTGTAGGAAGGAGCGGGAGGGCGGATAGCGAGCAGTACTTC. This codes for CAWSVGRSGRADSEQYF.

There are many counts of this clone. The chain couples TRBV19 to TRBJ1-5, with 8 bases that match TRBD1. Trimming cost V 5 bases and J 6 bases; bases outside gene matches: 12. Germline lookup yields CDR1 LNHDA and CDR2 SQIVND (reference sequence). The CDR3 is 16 amino acids. The DNA for the CDR3 is TGTGCCAGTAGTTCATCAGGGGGCGCATTTAGTCAGCCCCAGCATTTT. Translation gives CASSSSGGAFSQPQHF.

The sample holds one count of this clone. V gene TRBV28 combines with J gene TRBJ1-1; D call uncertain. This CDR3 has 12 amino acids. Per germline, CDR1 MDHEN and CDR2 SYDVKM. V was pared by 3 bases and J by 1 base, with 3 bases between. The CDR3 DNA reads as TGTGCCAGCAGTTTTTGGAACACTGAAGCTTTCTTT. It is translated as CASSFWNTEAFF.

The chain uses TRBV7-9 and TRBJ1-5; D not certain. Trimming removed 2 bases at V and 7 bases at J, with 9 bases between. CDR3 length: 13 residues. Looked up from germline, CDR1 is SEHNR and CDR2 is FQNEAQ (reference sequence). CDR3 coding DNA: TGTGCCAGCAGCTTAACCCCCTCGCAGCCCCAGCATTTT. Translating gives CASSLTPSQPQHF.

The genes are TRBV7-9 and TRBJ2-7; TRBD1 or TRBD2 may be the D gene (5 bases each). CDR3 length equals 17 residues. With 5 bases removed from V and 2 bases from J, the gap between germline ends came to 22 bases. The germline V gene has CDR1 SEHNR and CDR2 FQNEAQ (reference sequence). In DNA form, the CDR3 reads TGTGCCAGCAGCGATTATGGGACGGCCAGGGACCCCTACGAGCAGTACTTC. Its protein product is CASSDYGTARDPYEQYF. Looking up the rest from reference TRBV7-9 and TRBJ2-7 gives the full variable domain: DTGVSQNPRHKITKRGQNVTFRCDPISEHNRLYWYRQTLGQGPEFLTYFQNEAQLEKSRLLSDRFSAERPKGSFSTLEIQRTEQGDSAMYLCASSDYGTARDPYEQYFGPGTRLTVT.